Listed below are T cell receptor beta chains from one sample, sequenced in a study of CD8 T cells in Susac syndrome. TCRdb processed the immunoSEQ multiplex PCR reads anew with MiXCR; each CDR3 protein has one entry. The table lists roughly 160,000 distinct CDR3 sequences, around 94% of them singletons. Sequencing used CD4+ T cells from PBMCs. The receptors were gathered from a human donor in good health. The CDR3 runs from the conserved cysteine through the conserved F or W. The D gene is left open where the match is weak. Clone sizes are given selectively: once, few, many, or a class where the clone is expanded.

NA | TRBJ1-3 | TRBV20-1 | NA | CSASVGAGNTIYF | TGCAGTGCTAGTGTAGGTGCAGGAAACACCATATATTTT
few | TRBJ1-2 | TRBV29-1 | NA | CSVESTPSGYTF | TGCAGTGTTGAGTCGACACCATCGGGCTACACCTTC
NA | TRBJ2-7 | TRBV7-2 | NA | CASSLEPGYEQYF | TGTGCCAGCAGCTTAGAGCCGGGGTACGAGCAGTACTTC
NA | TRBJ2-7 | TRBV3-1 | TRBD1 | CASSRGTGPSSYEQYF | TGTGCCAGCAGCCGCGGGACAGGGCCAAGCTCCTACGAGCAGTACTTC
NA | TRBJ2-1 | TRBV27 | NA | CASRLLNEQFF | TGTGCCAGCAGGCTCCTCAATGAGCAGTTCTTC
NA | TRBJ2-2 | TRBV2 | TRBD1 | CASKDRVNTGELFF | TGTGCCAGCAAGGACAGGGTCAACACCGGGGAGCTGTTTTTT
NA | TRBJ1-2 | TRBV20-1 | TRBD1 | CSADNRGYYGYTF | TGCAGTGCGGATAACAGGGGTTACTATGGCTACACCTTC
NA | TRBJ2-6 | TRBV29-1 | TRBD1 | CSVDWDRGSGANVLTF | TGCAGCGTTGACTGGGACAGGGGATCTGGGGCCAACGTCCTGACTTTC
NA | TRBJ2-7 | TRBV27 | TRBD2 | CASSLTSGGGFSYEQYF | TGTGCCAGCAGTTTGACTAGCGGGGGGGGCTTCTCCTACGAGCAGTACTTC
NA | TRBJ2-1 | TRBV9 | TRBD2 | CASSKQAGGQSEQFF | TGTGCCAGCAGCAAACAAGCGGGGGGGCAGTCTGAGCAGTTCTTC
once | TRBJ1-1 | TRBV29-1 | TRBD1 | CSFRQQGGYTEAFF | TGCAGCTTCAGACAACAGGGGGGCTACACTGAAGCTTTCTTT
NA | TRBJ2-7 | TRBV29-1 | NA | CSVATLNGTYEQYF | TGCAGCGTTGCAACGCTGAACGGGACCTACGAGCAGTACTTC
NA | TRBJ2-2 | TRBV20-1 | NA | CSARVLGHTNTGELFF | TGCAGTGCTAGAGTACTCGGACATACTAACACCGGGGAGCTGTTTTTT
NA | TRBJ1-1 | TRBV9 | NA | CASSPSRGASTEAFF | TGTGCCAGCAGCCCCAGTCGGGGGGCGAGCACTGAAGCTTTCTTT
NA | TRBJ2-7 | TRBV29-1 | NA | CSVALRGYEQYF | TGCAGCGTTGCTCTGAGGGGCTACGAGCAGTACTTC
NA | TRBJ2-3 | TRBV28 | NA | CASSLSPLHTQYF | TGTGCCAGCAGTTTATCTCCGCTGCATACGCAGTATTTT
NA | TRBJ2-7 | TRBV20-1 | TRBD1 | CSARDRGLRYEQYF | TGCAGTGCCCGGGACAGGGGGCTACGATACGAGCAGTACTTC
NA | TRBJ2-3 | TRBV6-5 | NA | CASSYRTDTQYF | TGTGCCAGCAGTTACCGCACAGATACGCAGTATTTT
few | TRBJ1-1 | TRBV7-9 | NA | CASSLAGQIEAFF | TGTGCCAGCAGCTTAGCAGGACAGATTGAAGCTTTCTTT
NA | TRBJ1-1 | TRBV19 | NA | CASSAGARATEAFF | TGTGCCAGTAGTGCAGGGGCGCGGGCCACTGAAGCTTTCTTT
once | TRBJ2-7 | TRBV24-1 | NA | CATSDPASYEQYF | TGTGCCACCAGTGATCCCGCCAGCTACGAGCAGTACTTC
NA | TRBJ1-5 | TRBV12-3/TRBV12-4 | NA | CASGGGLEEPQHF | TGTGCCAGCGGGGGAGGTCTAGAGGAGCCCCAGCATTTT
NA | TRBJ2-1 | TRBV5-1 | NA | CASSFGASYNEQFF | TGCGCCAGCAGCTTCGGCGCTTCCTACAATGAGCAGTTCTTC
NA | TRBJ1-1 | TRBV6-2/TRBV6-3 | NA | CASSQEVPEAFF | TGTGCCAGCAGCCAAGAAGTACCTGAAGCTTTCTTT
NA | TRBJ2-1 | TRBV2 | NA | CASSEHYEQFF | TGTGCCAGCAGTGAACACTATGAGCAGTTCTTC
NA | TRBJ1-6 | TRBV6-5 | NA | CASSYTIKEPLHF | TGTGCCAGCAGTTATACGATTAAAGAACCCCTCCACTTT
NA | TRBJ1-2 | TRBV7-6 | NA | CASSLAPGSYGYTF | TGTGCCAGCAGCTTAGCGCCGGGCAGCTATGGCTACACCTTC
NA | TRBJ2-7 | TRBV27 | TRBD1 | CASSARKGQGEGEQYF | TGTGCCAGCAGTGCCCGAAAGGGACAGGGGGAGGGAGAGCAGTACTTC
NA | TRBJ2-3 | TRBV18 | TRBD1 | CASSQGTAGTDTQYF | TGTGCCAGCTCACAGGGGACAGCCGGCACAGATACGCAGTATTTT
NA | TRBJ2-7 | TRBV4-3 | TRBD2 | CASSRSERGGYEQYF | TGCGCCAGCAGCCGTTCAGAGCGGGGGGGTTACGAGCAGTACTTC
NA | TRBJ2-5 | TRBV29-1 | NA | CSVTVQETQYF | TGCAGCGTGACGGTGCAAGAGACCCAGTACTTC
NA | TRBJ1-2 | TRBV6-5 | NA | CASSQQVWEDGYTF | TGTGCCAGCAGTCAACAGGTTTGGGAAGATGGCTACACCTTC
NA | TRBJ1-3 | TRBV2 | NA | CASSEGRRSGNTIYF | TGTGCCAGCAGTGAAGGACGCCGCTCTGGAAACACCATATATTTT
NA | TRBJ1-1 | TRBV20-1 | NA | CSSYGQLNTEAFF | TGCAGTTCCTACGGACAGCTGAACACTGAAGCTTTCTTT
NA | TRBJ1-1 | TRBV27 | NA | CASGGLVTEAFF | TGTGCCAGCGGGGGCTTGGTCACTGAAGCTTTCTTT
NA | TRBJ1-2 | TRBV3-1 | NA | CASSQGAEANYGYTF | TGTGCCAGCAGCCAAGGGGCAGAAGCTAACTATGGCTACACCTTC
NA | TRBJ1-1 | TRBV9 | NA | CASSPWVGVGAEAFF | TGTGCCAGCAGCCCGTGGGTCGGGGTCGGTGCTGAAGCTTTCTTT
NA | TRBJ1-5 | TRBV4-2 | NA | CASSQDGGRTNQPQHF | TGTGCCAGCAGCCAAGATGGGGGACGCACCAATCAGCCCCAGCATTTT
NA | TRBJ2-5 | TRBV5-1 | NA | CASSLGVIGLQETQYF | TGCGCCAGCAGCTTGGGGGTGATCGGCCTGCAAGAGACCCAGTACTTC
NA | TRBJ2-7 | TRBV12-3/TRBV12-4 | NA | CASSYGGDNSYEQYF | TGTGCCAGCAGTTATGGCGGAGACAATTCCTACGAGCAGTACTTC
NA | TRBJ2-7 | TRBV3-1 | TRBD1 | CASSQPGQATYEQYF | TGTGCCAGCAGCCAACCGGGACAGGCTACCTACGAGCAGTACTTC
NA | TRBJ1-4 | TRBV7-8 | TRBD1 | CASSWRTGTGTNEKLFF | TGTGCCAGCAGCTGGCGAACTGGGACAGGAACTAATGAAAAACTGTTTTTT
once | TRBJ1-2 | TRBV20-1 | TRBD1 | CSARDPDRPTYGYTF | TGCAGTGCTAGAGATCCGGACAGGCCGACGTATGGCTACACCTTC
NA | TRBJ2-7 | TRBV30 | TRBD1 | CAWSRGQGIVYEQYF | TGTGCCTGGAGTAGGGGACAGGGGATCGTCTACGAGCAGTACTTC
once | TRBJ2-1 | TRBV30 | TRBD2 | CAWSRGTSGGRGDEQFF | TGTGCCTGGAGCCGAGGGACTAGCGGGGGGAGGGGAGATGAGCAGTTCTTC
NA | TRBJ2-5 | TRBV30 | NA | CAWSVLAATGETQYF | TGTGCCTGGAGTGTACTCGCCGCTACAGGAGAGACCCAGTACTTC
NA | TRBJ1-4 | TRBV29-1 | NA | CSVAVNEKLFF | TGCAGCGTTGCCGTAAATGAAAAACTGTTTTTT
NA | TRBJ2-1 | TRBV7-2 | TRBD1 | CASSRGTGGRDEQFF | TGTGCCAGCAGCAGGGGGACAGGGGGCCGAGATGAGCAGTTCTTC
NA | TRBJ2-5 | TRBV18 | NA | CASSPPAIRETQYF | TGTGCCAGCTCACCACCGGCGATACGGGAGACCCAGTACTTC
NA | TRBJ2-5 | TRBV6-2/TRBV6-3 | NA | CASSYSKRIQETQYF | TGTGCCAGCAGTTACTCGAAGCGGATCCAAGAGACCCAGTACTTC
NA | TRBJ2-3 | TRBV6-5 | NA | CASRKRDTQYF | TGTGCCAGCAGGAAGAGGGATACGCAGTATTTT
once | TRBJ1-2 | TRBV4-3 | NA | CASSQVLTGDYGYTF | TGCGCCAGCAGCCAAGTGTTGACAGGCGACTATGGCTACACCTTC
NA | TRBJ1-1 | TRBV19 | NA | CASSIAGGGTEAFF | TGTGCCAGTAGTATAGCGGGGGGAGGCACTGAAGCTTTCTTT
NA | TRBJ2-5 | TRBV5-4 | NA | CASSQFETQYF | TGTGCCAGCAGCCAATTCGAGACCCAGTACTTC
few | TRBJ2-7 | TRBV5-6 | NA | CASSLGAGGYEQYF | TGTGCCAGCAGCTTGGGAGCTGGGGGATACGAGCAGTACTTC
NA | TRBJ2-3 | TRBV5-1 | NA | CASSEGRRTDTQYF | TGCGCCAGCAGCGAGGGGAGACGCACAGATACGCAGTATTTT
NA | TRBJ2-5 | TRBV2 | TRBD2 | CASSETSGGASETQYF | TGTGCCAGCAGCGAGACTAGCGGGGGGGCGTCAGAGACCCAGTACTTC